Described below is a single T cell receptor (beta chain) sequence and its context. What it binds is unknown. Germline lookup yields CDR1 SNHLY and CDR2 FYNNEI. The length of the CDR3 is 14 residues. Trimming removed 3 bases from V and 2 bases from J, with 10 bases in between. Repertoires were generated with immunoSEQ multiplex PCR, while TCRdb's copy carries only in-frame clones and drops some. The sample contains 81,000 or so clones, around 90% of which appear only once. This entry comes from a study of OX40 agonist ivuxolimab in advanced cancers. On the study more broadly: The patients' treatment was ivuxolimab, an agonistic anti-OX40 (CD134) antibody. Patients were around 83% male with ages roughly 20 to 85, mean approximately 55. Study conclusions and caveats: On average, CD8+ T cells showed a greater number of expanded clones than CD4+. CD4+ and CD8+ T cells in blood underwent clonal expansion by week 6 at 0.1 to 3.0 mg/kg.

The chain combines TRBV2 with TRBJ1-1; D is undetermined. The specimen comprised CD4+ or CD8+ T cells sorted from blood, sampled in a trial of the OX40 agonist ivuxolimab. The origin of this receptor is an adult with an advanced solid tumor such as melanoma, head and neck, liver or kidney cancer. In nucleotides, the CDR3 is TGTGCCAGCAGTGATAGTCCGGGTAACACTGAAGCTTTCTTT. This codes for CASSDSPGNTEAFF.